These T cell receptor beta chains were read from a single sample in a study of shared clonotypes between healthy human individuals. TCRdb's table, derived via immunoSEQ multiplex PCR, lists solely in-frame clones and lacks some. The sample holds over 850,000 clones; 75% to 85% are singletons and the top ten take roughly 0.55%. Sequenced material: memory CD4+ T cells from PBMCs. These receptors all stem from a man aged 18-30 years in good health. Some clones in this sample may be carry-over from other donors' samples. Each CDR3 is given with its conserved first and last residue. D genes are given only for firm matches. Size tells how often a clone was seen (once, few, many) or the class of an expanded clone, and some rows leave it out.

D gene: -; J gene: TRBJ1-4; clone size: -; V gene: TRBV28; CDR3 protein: CASRGAGGTEKLFF; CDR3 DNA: TGTGCCAGCAGGGGAGCGGGGGGCACTGAAAAACTGTTTTTT
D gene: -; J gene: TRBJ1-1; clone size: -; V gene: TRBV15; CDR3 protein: CATSTESEAFF; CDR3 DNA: TGTGCCACCAGCACGGAATCTGAAGCTTTCTTT
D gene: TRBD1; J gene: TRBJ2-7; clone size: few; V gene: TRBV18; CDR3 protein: CASSPLQGESAQQYF; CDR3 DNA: TGTGCCAGCTCACCCCTACAGGGGGAGTCCGCACAGCAGTACTTC
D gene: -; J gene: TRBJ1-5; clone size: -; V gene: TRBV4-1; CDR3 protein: CASSARSGQNRSNQPQHF; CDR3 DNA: TGCGCCAGCAGCGCAAGATCTGGACAGAATAGGAGCAATCAGCCCCAGCATTTT
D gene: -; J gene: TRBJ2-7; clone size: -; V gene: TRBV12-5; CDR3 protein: CASGLEFYEQYF; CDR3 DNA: TGTGCTAGTGGTTTGGAGTTCTACGAGCAGTACTTC
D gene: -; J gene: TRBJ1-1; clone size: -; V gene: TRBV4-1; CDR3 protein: CASSRLPGRAFF; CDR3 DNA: TGCGCCAGCAGCCGCCTCCCTGGACGAGCTTTCTTT
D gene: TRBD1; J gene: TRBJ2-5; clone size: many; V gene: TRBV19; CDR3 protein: CASSDRGLATQYF; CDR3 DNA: TGTGCCAGTAGCGACAGGGGTCTAGCGACCCAGTACTTC
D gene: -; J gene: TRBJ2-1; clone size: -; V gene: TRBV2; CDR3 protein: CASITEATRGEQFF; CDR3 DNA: TGTGCCAGCATAACCGAAGCGACCCGGGGTGAGCAGTTCTTC
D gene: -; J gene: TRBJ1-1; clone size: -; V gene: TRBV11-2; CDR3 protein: CASSLAQGSAFF; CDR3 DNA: TGTGCCAGCAGCTTAGCCCAGGGCTCAGCTTTCTTT
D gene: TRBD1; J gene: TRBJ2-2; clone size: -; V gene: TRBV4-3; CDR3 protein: CASSRQLTGTPGELFF; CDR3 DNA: TGCGCCAGCAGCCGGCAACTGACAGGGACGCCCGGGGAGCTGTTTTTT
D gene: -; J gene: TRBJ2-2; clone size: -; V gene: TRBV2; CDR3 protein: CASRRLLSTGELFF; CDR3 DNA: TGTGCCAGCAGACGGCTACTGAGCACCGGGGAGCTGTTTTTT
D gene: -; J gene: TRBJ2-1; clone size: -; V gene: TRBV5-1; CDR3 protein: CASSFGQRSSYNEQFF; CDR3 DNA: TGCGCCAGCAGCTTCGGACAGCGAAGCTCCTACAATGAGCAGTTCTTC
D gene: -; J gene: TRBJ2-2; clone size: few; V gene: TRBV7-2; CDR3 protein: CASSFARGVELFF; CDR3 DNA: TGTGCCAGCAGCTTCGCCCGCGGGGTGGAGCTGTTTTTT
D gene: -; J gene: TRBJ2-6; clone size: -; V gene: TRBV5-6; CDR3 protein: CASSLVAVSGANVLTF; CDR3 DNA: TGTGCCAGCAGCTTGGTTGCAGTCTCTGGGGCCAACGTCCTGACTTTC
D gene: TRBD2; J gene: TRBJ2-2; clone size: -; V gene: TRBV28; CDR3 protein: CASSSPSGPTGELFF; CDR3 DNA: TGTGCCAGCAGTTCACCTAGCGGGCCTACCGGGGAGCTGTTTTTT
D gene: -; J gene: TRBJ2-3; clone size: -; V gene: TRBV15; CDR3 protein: CATSREAAASTDTQYF; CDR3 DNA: TGTGCCACCAGCAGAGAGGCGGCGGCTAGCACAGATACGCAGTATTTT
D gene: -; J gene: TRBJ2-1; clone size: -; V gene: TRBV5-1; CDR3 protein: CASSEEDEQFF; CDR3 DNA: TGCGCCAGCAGCGAGGAGGATGAGCAGTTCTTC
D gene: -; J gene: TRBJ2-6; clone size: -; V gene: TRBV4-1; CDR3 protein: CASSSEVGVSGANVLTF; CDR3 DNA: TGCGCCAGCAGCTCCGAAGTTGGGGTCTCTGGGGCCAACGTCCTGACTTTC